This TCR beta chain was sequenced during a study of cytomegalovirus exposure and HLA in healthy donors. Trimming stripped 1 base from V and 6 bases from J, with 7 bases between. The germline CDR1 and CDR2 sequences are KGHSY and FQNENV. The CDR3 is 12 amino acids. 13 Jbeta primers and 60 Vbeta primers were used for the PCR. Sequencing was performed with immunoSEQ multiplex PCR; in TCRdb, only in-frame clones are kept and a portion is missing. This table has about 140,000 clones, around 83% appearing once. The sequencing sample was made of PBMCs. The sequence was obtained from a middle-aged man in good health and CMV-seropositive. The V and J genes are TRBV16 and TRBJ2-7; D perhaps matches TRBD2 (6 bases). CDR3: CASSQFGGEQYF. In nucleotides, the CDR3 is TGTGCCAGCAGCCAATTCGGGGGCGAGCAGTACTTC.